Following are 9 T cell receptor beta chains from one sample sequenced in a study of CD8+ T cells in alopecia areata. It was cDNA, reverse transcribed from extracted RNA, that served as the sequencing template. Assay: immunoSEQ multiplex PCR; the TCRdb copy retains only in-frame clones and omits some. This sample carries 90,000 to 150,000 clones, 58% of them seen once, and the ten largest clones take roughly 30%. Treatment meaning: oral pan-JAK inhibitor, 5-10 mg twice daily. Sequencing was performed on CD8+ T cells sorted from blood, taken at week 4, from a patient treated with tofacitinib. These receptors came from a human donor with alopecia areata.

The rearrangement joins TRBV29-1 to TRBJ2-7, with D perhaps matching TRBD1 (5 bases). Germline values: CDR1 SQVTM, CDR2 ANQGSEA. This CDR3 has 12 amino acids. Trimming removed 1 base from V and 11 bases from J, with 15 bases in between. The CDR3 DNA sequence: TGCAGCGTTGAAGGTGGCAGGGAAGGCAAGTACTTC. Its translation: CSVEGGREGKYF.

The chain couples TRBV10-3 to TRBJ2-1; D is unresolved. The CDR3 is 14 amino acids. Germline values: CDR1 ENHRY, CDR2 SYGVKD. V was clipped by 2 bases and J by 5 bases, with 10 bases between them. The CDR3 region has the DNA TGTGCCATCAGTGAGGAGGACGACCACAATGAGCAGTTCTTC. Protein product: CAISEEDDHNEQFF.

This clone has only a few counts. The chain joins TRBV30 to TRBJ1-4, with 9 positions matching TRBD1. Germline assignment: CDR1 GTSNPN and CDR2 SVGIG (reference sequence). The CDR3 sequence is 14 residues long. After removal of 2 bases from V and 8 bases from J, the junction contained 6 bases not matched to a gene. This CDR3 is CAWSTGTGKEKLFF. In nucleotides, the CDR3 is TGTGCCTGGAGTACCGGGACAGGGAAAGAAAAACTGTTTTTT.

This rearrangement joins TRBV29-1 to TRBJ2-7, with 8 bases aligning to TRBD1. Unmatched junction bases numbered 11, after V lost 7 bases and J lost 0 bases. The CDR3 runs 15 residues. CDR1 and CDR2 from the germline V gene are SQVTM and ANQGSEA. In DNA, the CDR3 is TGCAGCGCCACTGATGGGACAGGAAGCTCCTACGAGCAGTACTTC. Protein: CSATDGTGSSYEQYF.

The V and J genes are TRBV13 and TRBJ1-6; D is ambiguous. Per germline, CDR1 PRHDT and CDR2 FYEKMQ (reference sequence). With 5 bases removed from V and 7 bases from J, the gap between germline ends came to 12 bases. The CDR3 length is 14 residues. The CDR3 region has the DNA TGTGCCAGCAGCGTAGCCCTCGGAAATTCACCCCTCCACTTT. Residues: CASSVALGNSPLHF.

The chain carries TRBV19 and TRBJ1-1, with 9 bases that match TRBD1. The V gene end was trimmed by 5 bases and the J gene end by 1 base; junction bases not matched to a gene: 5. CDR3 length: 15 residues. Germline V CDR1 and CDR2: LNHDA, SQIVND (reference sequence). The CDR3 sequence: CASSPSGQGNTEAFF. CDR3 DNA sequence: TGTGCCAGTAGTCCCTCGGGACAGGGGAACACTGAAGCTTTCTTT.

This rearrangement joins TRBV15 to TRBJ1-1; weak D call: TRBD1 (5 bases). CDR3 length equals 11 residues. Trimming shortened V by 6 bases and J by 6 bases, and 8 bases separated the two germline ends. Germline V lookup: CDR1 LNHNV, CDR2 YYDKDF (reference sequence). CDR3 in amino acids: CATRTGPEAFF. Written as DNA, the CDR3 is TGTGCCACCAGGACGGGACCTGAAGCTTTCTTT.

V usage is TRBV29-1 and J usage is TRBJ2-7; 9 nucleotides align to TRBD1. The trim removed 7 bases at V and 5 bases at J, leaving 9 bases unmatched. The V gene's germline CDR1 is SQVTM and CDR2 ANQGSEA. This CDR3 spans 13 amino acids. The CDR3 nucleotides read TGCAGCGGCCGGGACAGGGCCCCCCACGAGCAGTACTTC. Encoded protein: CSGRDRAPHEQYF.

The chain has TRBV7-9 and TRBJ2-5; a weak D match, TRBD2 (6 bases). CDR1 and CDR2 (germline): SEHNR, FQNEAQ (reference sequence). The CDR3 covers 18 residues. The V end was cut by 0 bases, the J end by 2 bases, with 19 bases between. DNA of the CDR3: TGTGCCAGCAGCTTAGCTAACGGCGCGGGACCCTTGCAAGAGACCCAGTACTTC. Translated: CASSLANGAGPLQETQYF.